The 21 T cell receptor beta chains presented below share a single source sample, sequenced in a study of HIV-infected children after antiretroviral therapy interruption. Unique molecular identifiers were included in an RNA-based 3' RACE TCR library. MiXCR, applied by TCRdb to the 3' RACE reads, yields one record per CDR3 protein. The repertoire has approximately 15,000 distinct CDR3 sequences, around 3.3% of them found once; the top ten carry approximately 34%. Treatment described: PENTA 11 planned treatment interruption arm or continuous ART arm. Sequences were derived from CD45RO+ CD8+ T cells from PBMCs, pooled from several time points, sampled from a donor given antiretroviral therapy, either interrupted or continuous. Subset denoted: memory CD8+ CD45RO+ CD45RA- T cells. These receptors all stem from a pool of human donors with HIV.

This clonotype has at least ten counts. This chain links TRBV20-1 with TRBJ2-1; the D gene could be TRBD1 or TRBD2 (5 bases each). From germline, CDR1 is DFQATT and CDR2 SNEGSKA (reference sequence). The V gene lost 0 bases and the J gene lost 2 bases, with 20 bases spanning the gap. The CDR3 runs to 18 residues. This CDR3 is CSARDRGETKATYNEQFF. DNA for the CDR3: TGCAGTGCTAGAGATCGGGGCGAGACTAAAGCAACCTACAATGAGCAGTTCTTC.

The rearrangement links TRBV7-2 to TRBJ2-2; D ambiguous. CDR1 and CDR2 from the germline V gene are SGHTA and FQGNSA. This CDR3 has 15 residues. V was trimmed by 2 bases and J by 5 bases, leaving 12 bases between them. Here the CDR3 DNA reads TGTGCCAGCAGCTTAAGGTCGGGCGTGACCGGGGAGCTGTTTTTT. Its translation is CASSLRSGVTGELFF.

The chain is built from TRBV19 and TRBJ2-1, with 8 bases that match TRBD2. Germline loops: CDR1 LNHDA, CDR2 SQIVND (reference sequence). This CDR3 is 16 amino acids long. Trimming at V came to 2 bases and at J to 7 bases, leaving 10 bases not matched to a gene. The CDR3 protein is CASSIYGGAPRNEQFF. The CDR3 DNA sequence: TGTGCCAGTAGTATATACGGGGGGGCCCCACGGAATGAGCAGTTCTTC.

There are many counts of this clonotype. This sequence joins TRBV20-1 and TRBJ2-1, with D hard to call. There are 12 residues in the CDR3. Between the trimmed V and J ends, which lost 6 bases and 5 bases, there was a span of 11 bases. Germline V gives CDR1 DFQATT, CDR2 SNEGSKA (reference sequence). The CDR3 coding sequence is TGCAGTGCGCCGAACTGGCACAATGAGCAGTTCTTC. Encoded protein: CSAPNWHNEQFF.

This clonotype came up many times. The chain carries TRBV6-2 or TRBV6-3 and TRBJ1-5, with D possibly matching TRBD1 (6 bases). Trimming removed 8 bases from V and 0 bases from J, with 23 bases in between. The CDR3 loop spans 18 amino acids. Germline CDR1 and CDR2: MNHEY and SVGEGT. The CDR3 sequence: CASGSESRGLSSNQPQHF. The CDR3 coding sequence is TGTGCCAGCGGGTCAGAGAGCAGGGGCCTCAGTAGCAATCAGCCCCAGCATTTT.

By share, this clonotype counts as medium-sized. The gene calls are TRBV27 and TRBJ2-3; D remains unclear. Germline V CDR1 and CDR2: MNHEY, SMNVEV (reference sequence). The CDR3 consists of 14 residues. V was shortened by 4 bases and J by 2 bases, with 10 bases between the two germline ends. CDR3 region: CASSSPGLTDTQYF. The CDR3 DNA follows: TGTGCCAGCAGTTCCCCGGGCCTCACAGATACGCAGTATTTT.

This clonotype appeared many times. V gene TRBV28 combines with J gene TRBJ1-5; TRBD1 is a possible D gene (5 bases). CDR1 and CDR2 from the germline V gene are MDHEN and SYDVKM. The length of the CDR3 is 15 residues. With 6 bases removed from V and 10 bases from J, the gap between germline ends came to 22 bases. CDR3: CASRTETGGVQPQHF. The CDR3 nucleotides are TGTGCCAGCAGAACCGAGACCGGGGGGGTACAACCCCAGCATTTT.

This clonotype was seen only a few times. The chain couples TRBV25-1 to TRBJ1-1; a possible D gene is TRBD1 (5 bases). V was trimmed by 4 bases and J by 0 bases, leaving 18 bases between them. CDR1 MGHDK and CDR2 SYGVNS come from the germline V gene. This CDR3 is 17 amino acids long. DNA of the CDR3: TGTGCCAGCAGTGGCCCCTGGGCAGGGCCTCTGAACACTGAAGCTTTCTTT. It specifies CASSGPWAGPLNTEAFF.

This clonotype was seen repeatedly, ten times or more. The rearrangement uses TRBV10-3 and TRBJ2-3; 7 bases align to TRBD2. The CDR3 length is 19 residues. Per the germline V gene, CDR1 is ENHRY and CDR2 is SYGVKD. V dropped 8 bases and J dropped 2; count of bases not matched to a gene: 22. The DNA of the CDR3 is TGTGCCATCGAAGGGAATGGGGGGGGAAGGCGTGCGAACACAGATACGCAGTATTTT. Translating gives CAIEGNGGGRRANTDTQYF.

V usage is TRBV10-3 and J usage is TRBJ1-4; D is undetermined. This CDR3 contains 13 residues. Trimming shortened V by 8 bases and J by 8 bases, and 15 bases separated the two germline ends. CDR1 and CDR2 (germline): ENHRY, SYGVKD. The CDR3 DNA reads TGTGCCATCCGCATCTTCCCCAGAGAAAAACTGTTTTTT. It specifies CAIRIFPREKLFF.

This clonotype has a count of ten or more. This chain connects TRBV10-3 to TRBJ1-5; D not certain. Germline V CDR1 and CDR2: ENHRY, SYGVKD. Trimming removed 7 bases from V and 4 bases from J, with 11 bases in between. This CDR3 is 13 amino acids long. In nucleotides, the CDR3 is TGTGCCATCACGTGGCAGGCGAATCAGCCCCAGCATTTT. It codes for CAITWQANQPQHF.

Many counts were recorded for this clonotype. The chain couples TRBV6-2 or TRBV6-3 to TRBJ1-2; 8 bases agree with TRBD1. The CDR3 length is 15 residues. V shed 2 bases and J 3 bases; nucleotides not matched to a gene: 5. Germline CDR1 is MNHEY and CDR2 is SVGEGT. The CDR3 spells CASSYPETGDYGYTF. The CDR3 DNA reads as TGTGCCAGCAGTTACCCCGAGACAGGGGACTATGGCTACACCTTC.

At least ten counts were recorded for this clonotype. The chain combines TRBV6-4 with TRBJ2-2; no firm D call. With 0 bases removed from V and 3 bases from J, the gap between germline ends came to 5 bases. CDR3 length: 14 amino acids. The germline gives CDR1 MRHNA, CDR2 SNTAGT. Here the CDR3 reads CASSDSLDTGELFF. The DNA for the CDR3 is TGTGCCAGCAGTGACTCTCTAGACACCGGGGAGCTGTTTTTT.

The sample holds a few counts of this clonotype. The V and J genes are TRBV19 and TRBJ2-3; 7 bases align to TRBD1. After removal of 5 bases from V and 2 bases from J, the junction contained 10 bases not matched to a gene. The CDR3 runs 16 residues. Germline V gene data show CDR1 as LNHDA and CDR2 as SQIVND (reference sequence). CDR3 sequence reads: CASSPEGGDYTDTQYF. The CDR3 DNA reads TGTGCCAGTAGTCCTGAAGGGGGCGATTACACAGATACGCAGTATTTT. Full variable domain (remainder filled in from reference TRBV19 and TRBJ2-3): DGGITQSPKYLFRKEGQNVTLSCEQNLNHDAMYWYRQDPGQGLRLIYYSQIVNDFQKGDIAEGYSVSREKKESFPLTVTSAQKNPTAFYLCASSPEGGDYTDTQYFGPGTRLTVL.

This clonotype turned up a few times. The V call is TRBV6-5, the J call TRBJ2-3, with a tentative D call TRBD2 (5 bases). This CDR3 comprises 14 residues. V lost 7 bases and J lost 4, with 15 bases in between. Germline V CDR1 and CDR2: MNHEY, SVGAGI. The CDR3 region has the DNA TGTGCCAGCACCAAGGACTCTTTAGCAGATACGCAGTATTTT. It is translated as CASTKDSLADTQYF.

This clonotype has a count of ten or more. The V and J genes are TRBV15 and TRBJ1-2; D is uncertain. Germline CDR1 LNHNV, CDR2 YYDKDF (reference sequence). V was trimmed by 4 bases and J by 0 bases, leaving 6 bases between them. The CDR3 is 13 amino acids. The CDR3, as DNA: TGTGCCACCAGCATCACAGCTAACTATGGCTACACCTTC. Protein: CATSITANYGYTF.

This clonotype was recorded many times. The chain combines TRBV20-1 with TRBJ2-1; D possibly corresponds to TRBD1 (6 bases). Looked up from germline, CDR1 is DFQATT and CDR2 is SNEGSKA (reference sequence). The CDR3 loop spans 15 amino acids. V was trimmed by 3 bases and J by 5 bases, leaving 17 bases between them. CDR3 nucleotide sequence: TGCAGTGCTAGCACCCCGACAGGAGACCACAATGAGCAGTTCTTC. It translates to CSASTPTGDHNEQFF.

This chain uses TRBV15 with TRBJ2-3; no clear D gene. Per germline, CDR1 LNHNV and CDR2 YYDKDF (reference sequence). Trimming left V 0 bases short and J 2 bases short, with 9 bases between. The CDR3 totals 15 residues. CDR3 residues: CATSRDAPNTDTQYF. The CDR3, as DNA: TGTGCCACCAGCAGAGATGCCCCGAACACAGATACGCAGTATTTT. Supplemented by reference TRBV15 and TRBJ2-3, the full variable domain reads DAMVIQNPRYQVTQFGKPVTLSCSQTLNHNVMYWYQQKSSQAPKLLFHYYDKDFNNEADTPDNFQSRRPNTSFCFLDIRSPGLGDTAMYLCATSRDAPNTDTQYFGPGTRLTVL.

This clonotype has ten or more counts. The V call is TRBV4-1, the J call TRBJ1-1; 7 bases match TRBD1. The junction had 6 bases not matched to a gene; V was cut back by 2 bases and J by 3 bases. Germline values: CDR1 MGHRA, CDR2 YSYEKL. The CDR3 length is 15 residues. CDR3 sequence reads: CASSQSDREDTEAFF. CDR3 sequence (DNA): TGCGCCAGCAGCCAATCTGACAGGGAGGACACTGAAGCTTTCTTT.

This clonotype was seen many times. The chain joins TRBV2 to TRBJ2-7, with TRBD2 identical over 7 bases. V shed 6 bases, J shed 0 bases, and the junction held 11 bases outside the gene matches. This CDR3 is 16 amino acids long. Germline V gives CDR1 SNHLY, CDR2 FYNNEI. The CDR3 bases are TGTGCCAGCAGGGGAGGGAGCGTATCGAGCTCCTACGAGCAGTACTTC. It encodes CASRGGSVSSSYEQYF.

This clonotype occurred many times. The chain carries TRBV10-3 and TRBJ2-7; D uncertain. Trimming took 0 bases from V and 2 from J, leaving 14 bases between them. Per germline, CDR1 ENHRY and CDR2 SYGVKD. This CDR3 comprises 16 residues. This CDR3 reads CAISESTGLSPYEQYF. In DNA, the CDR3 is TGTGCCATCAGTGAGTCGACCGGGCTCTCCCCCTACGAGCAGTACTTC.